This T cell receptor (beta chain) was captured by sequencing in a study of blood T cell repertoires in COVID-19. The assay was immunoSEQ multiplex PCR, and TCRdb's table has in-frame clones only and misses some. The table lists roughly 220,000 clones, roughly 84% of them singletons. The CDR3 runs to 14 residues. CDR1 is SNHLY, CDR2 FYNNEI, per germline. V shed 5 bases and J shed 2 bases, with 9 bases lying between them. The clonotype comes from a woman aged 40 to 50 who had recovered from COVID-19. The sequenced sample consisted of peripheral blood. The chain uses TRBV2 and TRBJ1-4; maybe TRBD1 (5 bases). Here the CDR3 DNA reads TGTGCCAGCAGTTTCGGGGGGACTAATGAAAAACTGTTTTTT. It yields the protein CASSFGGTNEKLFF.